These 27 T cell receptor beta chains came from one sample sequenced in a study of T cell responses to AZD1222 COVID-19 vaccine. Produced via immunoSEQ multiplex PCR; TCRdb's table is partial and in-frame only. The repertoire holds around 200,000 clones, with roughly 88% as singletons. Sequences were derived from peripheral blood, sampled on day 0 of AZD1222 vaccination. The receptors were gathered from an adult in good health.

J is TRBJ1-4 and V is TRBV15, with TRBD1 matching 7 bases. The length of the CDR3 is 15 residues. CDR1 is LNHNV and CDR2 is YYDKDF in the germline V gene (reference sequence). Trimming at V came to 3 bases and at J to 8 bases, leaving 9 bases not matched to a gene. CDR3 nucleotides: TGTGCCACCAGCAGTTCCCAGGACAGGCGGGAAAAACTGTTTTTT. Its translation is CATSSSQDRREKLFF.

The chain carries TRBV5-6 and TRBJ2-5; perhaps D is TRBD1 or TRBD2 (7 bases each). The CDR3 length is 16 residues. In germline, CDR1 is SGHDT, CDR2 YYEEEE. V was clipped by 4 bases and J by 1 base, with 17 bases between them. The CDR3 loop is CASSGYREGAQETQYF. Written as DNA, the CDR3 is TGTGCCAGCAGCGGATACAGGGAGGGGGCCCAAGAGACCCAGTACTTC.

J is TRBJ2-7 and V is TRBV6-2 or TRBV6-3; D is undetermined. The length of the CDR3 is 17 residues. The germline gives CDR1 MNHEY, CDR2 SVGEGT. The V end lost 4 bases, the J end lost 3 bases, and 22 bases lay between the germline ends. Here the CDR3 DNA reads TGTGCCAGCAGTTTATCCGGGCCCAGCTCTGCTAACTACGAGCAGTACTTC. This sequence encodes CASSLSGPSSANYEQYF.

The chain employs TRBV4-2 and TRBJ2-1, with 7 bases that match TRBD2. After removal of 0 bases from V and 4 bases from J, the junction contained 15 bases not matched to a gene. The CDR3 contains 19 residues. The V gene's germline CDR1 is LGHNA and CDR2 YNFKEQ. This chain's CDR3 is CASSQDQLGEGVLYNEQFF. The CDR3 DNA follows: TGTGCCAGCAGCCAAGATCAGCTCGGGGAGGGAGTACTTTACAATGAGCAGTTCTTC.

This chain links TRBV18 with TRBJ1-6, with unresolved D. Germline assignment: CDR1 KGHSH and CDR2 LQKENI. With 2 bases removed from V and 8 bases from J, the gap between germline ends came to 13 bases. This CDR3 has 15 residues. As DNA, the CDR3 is TGTGCCAGCTCACCAGGGCGGGGAGGCGATTCACCCCTCCACTTT. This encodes CASSPGRGGDSPLHF.

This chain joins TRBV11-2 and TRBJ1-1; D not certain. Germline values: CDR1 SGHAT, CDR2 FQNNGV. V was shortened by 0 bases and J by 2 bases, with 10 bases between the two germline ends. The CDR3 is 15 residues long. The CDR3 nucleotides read TGTGCCAGCAGCTTAGAGCCAGGCAGTAACACTGAAGCTTTCTTT. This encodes CASSLEPGSNTEAFF.

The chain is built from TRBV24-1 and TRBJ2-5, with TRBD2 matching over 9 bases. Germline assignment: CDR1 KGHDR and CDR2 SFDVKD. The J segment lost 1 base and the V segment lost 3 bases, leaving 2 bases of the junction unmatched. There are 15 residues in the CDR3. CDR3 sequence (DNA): TGTGCCACCAGTGATCCGACTAGCGGCCAAGAGACCCAGTACTTC. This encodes CATSDPTSGQETQYF.

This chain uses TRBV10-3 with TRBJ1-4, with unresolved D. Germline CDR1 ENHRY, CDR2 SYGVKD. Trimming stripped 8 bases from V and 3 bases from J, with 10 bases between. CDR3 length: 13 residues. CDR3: CAIAGTANEKLFF. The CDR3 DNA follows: TGTGCCATCGCAGGAACGGCTAATGAAAAACTGTTTTTT.

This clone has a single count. The CDR3 protein is CASSSRNTGSRETQYF. CDR3 nucleotides: TGTGCCAGCAGCTCACGCAACACAGGGTCCAGGGAGACCCAGTACTTC. The V call is TRBV13, the J call TRBJ2-5, with a weak D call TRBD1 (6 bases). The germline V and J ends were trimmed by 4 bases and 5 bases, with 20 bases remaining between them. Germline lookup yields CDR1 PRHDT and CDR2 FYEKMQ (reference sequence). CDR3 length: 16 residues. Variable domain in full (rest from reference TRBV13 and TRBJ2-5): AAGVIQSPRHLIKEKRETATLKCYPIPRHDTVYWYQQGPGQDPQFLISFYEKMQSDKGSIPDRFSAQQFSDYHSELNMSSLELGDSALYFCASSSRNTGSRETQYFGPGTRLLVL.

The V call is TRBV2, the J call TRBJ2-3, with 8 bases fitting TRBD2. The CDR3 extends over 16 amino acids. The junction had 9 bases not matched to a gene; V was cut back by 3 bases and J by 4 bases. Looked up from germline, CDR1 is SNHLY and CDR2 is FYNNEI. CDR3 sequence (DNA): TGTGCCAGCAGTGATACCAGCGGGAGCCGGGCAGATACGCAGTATTTT. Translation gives CASSDTSGSRADTQYF. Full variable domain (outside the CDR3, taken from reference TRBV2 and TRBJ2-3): EPEVTQTPSHQVTQMGQEVILRCVPISNHLYFYWYRQILGQKVEFLVSFYNNEISEKSEIFDDQFSVERPDGSNFTLKIRSTKLEDSAMYFCASSDTSGSRADTQYFGPGTRLTVL.

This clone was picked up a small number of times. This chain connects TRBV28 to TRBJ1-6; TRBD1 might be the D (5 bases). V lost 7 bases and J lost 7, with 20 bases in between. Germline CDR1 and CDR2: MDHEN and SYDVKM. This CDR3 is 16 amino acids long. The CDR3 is CASIGPGGPLNSPLHF. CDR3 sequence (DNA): TGTGCCAGCATCGGACCGGGGGGACCGTTAAATTCACCCCTCCACTTT.

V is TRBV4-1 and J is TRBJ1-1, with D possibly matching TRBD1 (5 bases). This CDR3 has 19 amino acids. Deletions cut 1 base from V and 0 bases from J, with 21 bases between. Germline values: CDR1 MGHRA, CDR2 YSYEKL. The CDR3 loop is CASSQVPSDKLRMNTEAFF. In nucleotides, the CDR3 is TGCGCCAGCAGCCAAGTCCCGTCGGACAAGTTGAGAATGAACACTGAAGCTTTCTTT.

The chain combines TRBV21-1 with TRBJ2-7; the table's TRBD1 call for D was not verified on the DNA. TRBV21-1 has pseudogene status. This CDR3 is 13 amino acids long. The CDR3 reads CASSKTGQDEQYF. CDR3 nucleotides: TGTGCCAGCAGCAAGACAGGGCAGGACGAGCAGTACTTC.

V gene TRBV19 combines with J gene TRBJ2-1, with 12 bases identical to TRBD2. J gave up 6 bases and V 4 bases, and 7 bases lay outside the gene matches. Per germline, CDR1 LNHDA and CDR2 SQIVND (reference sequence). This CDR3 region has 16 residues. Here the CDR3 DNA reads TGTGCCAGTAGTAAACAGACTAGCGGGGGATTCAATGAGCAGTTCTTC. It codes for CASSKQTSGGFNEQFF.

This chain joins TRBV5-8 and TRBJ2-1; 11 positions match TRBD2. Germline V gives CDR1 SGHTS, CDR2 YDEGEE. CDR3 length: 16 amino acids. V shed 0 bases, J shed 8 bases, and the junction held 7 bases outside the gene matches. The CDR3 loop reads CASSLVALAGEDEQFF. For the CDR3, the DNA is TGTGCCAGCAGCTTGGTGGCACTAGCGGGGGAGGATGAGCAGTTCTTC.

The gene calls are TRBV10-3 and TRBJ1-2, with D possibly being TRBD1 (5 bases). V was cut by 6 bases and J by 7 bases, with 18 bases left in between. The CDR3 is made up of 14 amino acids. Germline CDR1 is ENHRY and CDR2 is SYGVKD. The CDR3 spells CAIRLSDTAGGYTF. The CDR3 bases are TGTGCCATCAGGTTATCGGACACCGCGGGTGGCTACACCTTC.

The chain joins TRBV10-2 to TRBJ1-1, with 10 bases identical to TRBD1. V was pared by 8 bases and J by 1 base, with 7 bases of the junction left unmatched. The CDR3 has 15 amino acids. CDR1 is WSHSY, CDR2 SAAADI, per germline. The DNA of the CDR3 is TGCGCCAGCTATAAGACAGGGGGCACGAACACTGAAGCTTTCTTT. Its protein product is CASYKTGGTNTEAFF.

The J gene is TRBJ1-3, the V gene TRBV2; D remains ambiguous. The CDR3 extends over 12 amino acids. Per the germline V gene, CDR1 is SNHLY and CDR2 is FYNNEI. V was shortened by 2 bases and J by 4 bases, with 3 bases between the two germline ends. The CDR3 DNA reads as TGTGCCAGCAGTGAACGGGGAAACACCATATATTTT. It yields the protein CASSERGNTIYF. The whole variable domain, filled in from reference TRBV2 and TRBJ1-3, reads EPEVTQTPSHQVTQMGQEVILRCVPISNHLYFYWYRQILGQKVEFLVSFYNNEISEKSEIFDDQFSVERPDGSNFTLKIRSTKLEDSAMYFCASSERGNTIYFGEGSWLTVV.

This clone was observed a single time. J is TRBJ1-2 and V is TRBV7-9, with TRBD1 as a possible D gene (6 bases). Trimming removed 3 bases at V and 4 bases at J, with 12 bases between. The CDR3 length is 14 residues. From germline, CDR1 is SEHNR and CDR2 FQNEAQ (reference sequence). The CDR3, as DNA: TGTGCCAGCAGCTTTGGGGGGGCCTCCTATGGCTACACCTTC. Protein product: CASSFGGASYGYTF.

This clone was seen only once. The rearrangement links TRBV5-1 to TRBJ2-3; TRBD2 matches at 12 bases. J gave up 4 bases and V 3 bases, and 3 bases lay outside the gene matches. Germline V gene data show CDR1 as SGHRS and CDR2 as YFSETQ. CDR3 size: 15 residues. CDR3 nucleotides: TGCGCCAGCAGCTCTCTAGCGGGAGGGGCAGATACGCAGTATTTT. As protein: CASSSLAGGADTQYF.

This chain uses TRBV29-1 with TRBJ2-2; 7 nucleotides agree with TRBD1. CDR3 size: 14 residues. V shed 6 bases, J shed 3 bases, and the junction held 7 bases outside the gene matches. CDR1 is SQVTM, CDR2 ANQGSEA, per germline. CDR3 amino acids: CSVEGQTYTGELFF. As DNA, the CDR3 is TGCAGCGTCGAGGGACAGACCTACACCGGGGAGCTGTTTTTT.

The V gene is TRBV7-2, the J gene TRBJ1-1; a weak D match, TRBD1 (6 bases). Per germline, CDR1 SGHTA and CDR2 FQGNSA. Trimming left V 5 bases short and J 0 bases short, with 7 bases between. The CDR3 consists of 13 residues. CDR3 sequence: CASSGQLNTEAFF. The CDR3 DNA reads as TGTGCCAGCAGCGGACAGTTGAACACTGAAGCTTTCTTT.

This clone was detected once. The CDR3 loop is CASSLGGRADTQYF. The CDR3, as DNA: TGCGCCAGCAGCTTGGGAGGCAGGGCAGATACGCAGTATTTT. The gene calls are TRBV5-1 and TRBJ2-3, with D perhaps matching TRBD1 (5 bases). The ends were cut back, 0 bases at V and 4 bases at J, with 9 bases in the middle. This CDR3 is built from 14 residues. Germline V lookup: CDR1 SGHRS, CDR2 YFSETQ.

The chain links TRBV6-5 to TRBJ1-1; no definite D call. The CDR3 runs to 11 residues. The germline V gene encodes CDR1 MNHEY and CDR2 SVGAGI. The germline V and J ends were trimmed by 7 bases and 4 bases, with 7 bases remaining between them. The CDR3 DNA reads TGTGCCAGCACGTCGGGCACTGAAGCTTTCTTT. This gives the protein CASTSGTEAFF.

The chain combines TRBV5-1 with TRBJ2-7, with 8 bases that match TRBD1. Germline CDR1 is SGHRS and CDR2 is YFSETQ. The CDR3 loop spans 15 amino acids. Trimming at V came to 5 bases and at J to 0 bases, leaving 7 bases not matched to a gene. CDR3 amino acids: CASRPGQGSSYEQYF. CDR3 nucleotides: TGCGCCAGCAGACCTGGACAGGGCAGCTCCTACGAGCAGTACTTC.

DNA for the CDR3: TGTGCCAGCAGTTTTGCTGGGGAGCAGTTCTTC. This gives the protein CASSFAGEQFF. The rearrangement joins TRBV27 to TRBJ2-1; no firm D call. CDR1 is MNHEY and CDR2 is SMNVEV in the germline V gene (reference sequence). The CDR3 is 11 residues long. V lost 3 bases, J lost 10 bases, and 7 bases lay in between.

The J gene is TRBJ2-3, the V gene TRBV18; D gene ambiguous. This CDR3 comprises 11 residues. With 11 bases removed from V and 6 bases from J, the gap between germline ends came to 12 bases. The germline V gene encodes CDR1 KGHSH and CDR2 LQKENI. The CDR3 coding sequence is TGTGCCGGATCCGATGGGGATACGCAGTATTTT. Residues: CAGSDGDTQYF. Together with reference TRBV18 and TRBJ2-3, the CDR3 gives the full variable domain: NAGVMQNPRHLVRRRGQEARLRCSPMKGHSHVYWYRQLPEEGLKFMVYLQKENIIDESGMPKERFSAEFPKEGPSILRIQQVVRGDSAAYFCAGSDGDTQYFGPGTRLTVL.